The 29 T cell receptor beta chains below all came from one sample that was sequenced in a study of blood T cell repertoires in COVID-19. TCRdb keeps only in-frame clones here, not all; method: immunoSEQ multiplex PCR. The sample lists tens of thousands of clones, 85% to 90% occurring once. Source material: peripheral blood. These receptors originate from a man between 65 and 85 years old with active or convalescent COVID-19.

The chain links TRBV18 to TRBJ2-7; 10 positions match TRBD1. This CDR3 has 14 residues. CDR1 is KGHSH and CDR2 is LQKENI in the germline V gene. With 0 bases clipped from V and 7 bases from J, the junction kept 3 bases outside the gene matches. CDR3 residues: CASSPPGQGWEQYF. CDR3 DNA: TGTGCCAGCTCACCACCGGGACAGGGGTGGGAGCAGTACTTC.

This clone was observed a single time. The chain has TRBV7-9 and TRBJ1-3; D might be TRBD1 (5 bases). There are 14 residues in the CDR3. Trimming pared 1 base from V and 1 base from J, leaving 5 bases between. Germline assignment: CDR1 SEHNR and CDR2 FQNEAQ (reference sequence). In DNA form, the CDR3 reads TGTGCCAGCAGCTTAGAGGGGTCTGGAAACACCATATATTTT. Encoded protein: CASSLEGSGNTIYF.

V gene TRBV19 combines with J gene TRBJ1-5; 8 bases fit TRBD1. CDR1 and CDR2 from the germline V gene are LNHDA and SQIVND (reference sequence). The CDR3 is 17 amino acids. Germline trimming cut 9 bases from V and 0 bases from J; bases unmatched to any gene: 13. The CDR3 DNA reads as TGTGCCAGCAGCGTGGGACAGGAGCCCTATAGCAATCAGCCCCAGCATTTT. Its translation: CASSVGQEPYSNQPQHF. Filled out from reference TRBV19 and TRBJ1-5, the complete variable domain reads DGGITQSPKYLFRKEGQNVTLSCEQNLNHDAMYWYRQDPGQGLRLIYYSQIVNDFQKGDIAEGYSVSREKKESFPLTVTSAQKNPTAFYLCASSVGQEPYSNQPQHFGDGTRLSIL.

The chain's CDR3 is CASSTRQGAGNSPLHF. The DNA of the CDR3 is TGTGCCAGCAGCACCCGACAGGGGGCCGGGAATTCACCCCTCCACTTT. The J gene is TRBJ1-6, the V gene TRBV7-9, with 10 bases identical to TRBD1. In germline, CDR1 is SEHNR, CDR2 FQNEAQ (reference sequence). The J segment lost 7 bases and the V segment lost 5 bases, leaving 8 bases of the junction unmatched. The CDR3 covers 16 residues.

V usage is TRBV19 and J usage is TRBJ1-2; D may be TRBD1 (5 bases). Trimming pared 6 bases from V and 7 bases from J, leaving 15 bases between. This CDR3 is built from 13 residues. Germline V lookup: CDR1 LNHDA, CDR2 SQIVND (reference sequence). The DNA for the CDR3 is TGTGCCAGTAGAACGACAGAGGTATTTGGCTACACCTTC. It translates to CASRTTEVFGYTF.

The J gene is TRBJ1-2, the V gene TRBV12-3 or TRBV12-4, with a weak D call TRBD1 (5 bases). The germline V and J ends were trimmed by 3 bases and 8 bases, with 13 bases remaining between them. This CDR3 comprises 13 residues. The DNA of the CDR3 is TGTGCCAGCAGTTTTCTCGGACAATACGGCTACACCTTC. Protein product: CASSFLGQYGYTF.

The chain has TRBV15 and TRBJ2-1; possibly TRBD2 for D (6 bases). CDR3 length: 14 residues. The germline gives CDR1 LNHNV, CDR2 YYDKDF (reference sequence). V lost 8 bases to trimming and J lost 4 bases, with 15 bases between them. CDR3 in amino acids: CATGWRDPYNEQFF. The CDR3 region has the DNA TGTGCCACCGGTTGGAGGGACCCATACAATGAGCAGTTCTTC.

Here the CDR3 DNA reads TGTGCCACCTCGAGGGCTGGAGCGGGAGGTAGCAATGAGCAGTTCTTC. This gives the protein CATSRAGAGGSNEQFF. V and J are TRBV24-1 and TRBJ2-1; 9 positions agree with TRBD2. The V and J ends lost 9 bases and 6 bases, in that order; junction bases with no gene match: 14. The germline gives CDR1 KGHDR, CDR2 SFDVKD. The CDR3 sequence is 16 residues long.

The V and J genes are TRBV28 and TRBJ2-7, with 8 bases identical to TRBD1. CDR1 is MDHEN, CDR2 SYDVKM, per germline. The CDR3 loop spans 12 amino acids. Unmatched junction bases numbered 11, after V lost 10 bases and J lost 9 bases. CDR3 DNA: TGTGCCACAGGGACAGGAAGCACAGGGCAGTACTTC. Translation: CATGTGSTGQYF.

The gene calls are TRBV12-1 and TRBJ2-1; the D call in the table, TRBD1, was not verified against the DNA. TRBV12-1 is assigned pseudogene status. The CDR3 has 15 amino acids. The CDR3 loop is CASSFNRGAGNEQFF. CDR3 sequence (DNA): TGTGCCAGCAGCTTTAACAGGGGGGCAGGCAATGAGCAGTTCTTC.

The table lists this clone with a few counts. The chain employs TRBV5-6 and TRBJ2-7; 9 nucleotides line up with TRBD1. J gave up 2 bases and V 1 base, and 7 bases lay outside the gene matches. Germline CDR1 SGHDT, CDR2 YYEEEE. There are 16 residues in the CDR3. CDR3 loop: CASSLWWGQGAYEQYF. The CDR3 region has the DNA TGTGCCAGCAGCTTGTGGTGGGGACAGGGTGCCTACGAGCAGTACTTC. The full variable domain, with the rest looked up from reference TRBV5-6 and TRBJ2-7, is DAGVTQSPTHLIKTRGQQVTLRCSPKSGHDTVSWYQQALGQGPQFIFQYYEEEERQRGNFPDRFSGHQFPNYSSELNVNALLLGDSALYLCASSLWWGQGAYEQYFGPGTRLTVT.

The V call is TRBV7-2, the J call TRBJ1-2; D uncertain. The CDR3 loop spans 14 amino acids. Germline V lookup: CDR1 SGHTA, CDR2 FQGNSA. Trimming took 2 bases from V and 6 from J, leaving 13 bases between them. The CDR3 here is CASSLIQRENGYTF. CDR3 sequence (DNA): TGTGCCAGCAGCTTAATTCAGCGGGAGAATGGCTACACCTTC.

This clone was picked up one time. The V and J genes are TRBV6-5 and TRBJ1-6, with D tentatively TRBD1 (6 bases). With 5 bases removed from V and 7 bases from J, the gap between germline ends came to 12 bases. This CDR3 has 14 residues. CDR1 is MNHEY, CDR2 SVGAGI, per germline. CDR3 coding DNA: TGTGCCAGCAGTCCACAGGGTGGCAATTCACCCCTCCACTTT. Translating it yields CASSPQGGNSPLHF.

This chain uses TRBV7-6 with TRBJ2-3, with D possibly TRBD1 on 5 matching bases. This CDR3 contains 14 residues. Trimming took 4 bases from V and 5 from J, leaving 13 bases between them. Germline V gene data show CDR1 as SGHVS and CDR2 as FNYEAQ. As DNA, the CDR3 is TGTGCCAGCAGCTCCCTAGGACAACGAGATACGCAGTATTTT. As protein: CASSSLGQRDTQYF.

This chain connects TRBV18 to TRBJ1-3; no firm D call. The CDR3 spans 15 residues. Between the trimmed V and J ends, which lost 6 bases and 0 bases, there was a span of 12 bases. Per the germline V gene, CDR1 is KGHSH and CDR2 is LQKENI. The CDR3 spells CASSLETSSGNTIYF. CDR3 nucleotides: TGTGCCAGCTCGCTCGAGACAAGCTCTGGAAACACCATATATTTT.

The CDR3 DNA sequence: TGTGCCAGCGGGCATAGCGGGATATTGTTGGATACGCAGTATTTT. Encoded protein: CASGHSGILLDTQYF. V and J are TRBV27 and TRBJ2-3; 8 positions agree with TRBD2. Germline values: CDR1 MNHEY, CDR2 SMNVEV (reference sequence). CDR3 length: 15 residues. V shed 8 bases and J 6 bases; nucleotides not matched to a gene: 13.

The chain combines TRBV7-2 with TRBJ2-3, with 8 bases that match TRBD2. The V gene end was trimmed by 3 bases and the J gene end by 5 bases; junction bases not matched to a gene: 7. The CDR3 has 15 residues. CDR1 is SGHTA, CDR2 FQGNSA, per germline. The CDR3 DNA reads TGTGCCAGCAGCTTCACTAGCGGACCTCGAGATACGCAGTATTTT. It is translated as CASSFTSGPRDTQYF.

Points on this clone: An end of the junction does not agree with germline; a read error may underlie this. The V gene is TRBV7-9, the J gene TRBJ2-2; the D is unclear. The germline V gene has CDR1 SEHNR and CDR2 FQNEAQ (reference sequence). The CDR3 contains 14 residues. As DNA, the CDR3 is TGTGCCAGTAGCTTAGGAGCGAACACCGGGGAGCTGTTTTTT. It specifies CASSLGANTGELFF.

The chain joins TRBV2 to TRBJ1-1; possible D gene TRBD1, 5 bases. V was trimmed by 6 bases and J by 3 bases, leaving 17 bases between them. The germline gives CDR1 SNHLY, CDR2 FYNNEI. This CDR3 spans 15 amino acids. The CDR3 DNA reads TGTGCCAGCAGCGGTGACAGCAGGGTAGACACTGAAGCTTTCTTT. Its translation is CASSGDSRVDTEAFF.

In its sample, this clone was seen once. The rearrangement joins TRBV7-6 to TRBJ1-6; no reliable D call. V lost 1 base and J lost 7, with 8 bases in between. There are 14 residues in the CDR3. The V gene's germline CDR1 is SGHVS and CDR2 FNYEAQ. CDR3 amino acids: CASSLVLLNSPLHF. The CDR3 nucleotides are TGTGCCAGCAGCTTAGTTCTTTTGAATTCACCCCTCCACTTT.

The genes are TRBV28 and TRBJ1-6; D gene unclear. The CDR3 totals 15 residues. Trimming removed 2 bases at V and 7 bases at J, with 12 bases between. CDR1 and CDR2 from the germline V gene are MDHEN and SYDVKM. CDR3 in amino acids: CASSLGTALNSPLHF. CDR3 in DNA: TGTGCCAGCAGTTTAGGCACAGCCTTGAATTCACCCCTCCACTTT.

There are a few counts of this clone. Here the CDR3 reads CASSKARWQLGSDTQYF. For the CDR3, the DNA is TGTGCCAGCAGCAAAGCCCGCTGGCAGCTGGGCTCGGATACGCAGTATTTT. The chain joins TRBV21-1 to TRBJ2-3; the listed D gene, TRBD1, was not tested against the DNA. TRBV21-1 is described as a pseudogene. This CDR3 has 17 amino acids.

This clone was counted once. The chain is built from TRBV11-2 and TRBJ2-7; 7 bases agree with TRBD2. Germline V gene lookup returns CDR1 SGHAT and CDR2 FQNNGV. V lost 4 bases to trimming and J lost 3 bases; unmatched junction nucleotides: 9. This CDR3 has 15 amino acids. CDR3 sequence (DNA): TGTGCCAGCAGCTCCCAGGCGGGAGCTAACTACGAGCAGTACTTC. It codes for CASSSQAGANYEQYF.

CDR3 region: CASSPDRDYGYTF. The CDR3, as DNA: TGTGCCAGCAGCCCCGACAGGGACTATGGCTACACCTTC. This sequence joins TRBV12-3 or TRBV12-4 and TRBJ1-2; TRBD1 agrees at 7 bases. J lost 3 bases, V lost 6 bases, and 4 bases had no gene match. The CDR3 extends over 13 amino acids.

The chain recombines TRBV5-6 with TRBJ1-6, with D possibly matching TRBD1 (5 bases). In germline, CDR1 is SGHDT, CDR2 YYEEEE. The V and J ends lost 2 bases and 7 bases respectively, with 10 bases between them. CDR3 length: 14 amino acids. The CDR3 loop is CASSFGHTNSPLHF. CDR3 sequence (DNA): TGTGCCAGCAGCTTCGGACATACAAATTCACCCCTCCACTTT. The whole variable domain, filled in from reference TRBV5-6 and TRBJ1-6, reads DAGVTQSPTHLIKTRGQQVTLRCSPKSGHDTVSWYQQALGQGPQFIFQYYEEEERQRGNFPDRFSGHQFPNYSSELNVNALLLGDSALYLCASSFGHTNSPLHFGNGTRLTVT.

This chain joins TRBV15 and TRBJ1-5, with D maybe TRBD1 (6 bases). The CDR3 sequence is 17 residues long. V lost 0 bases and J 0 bases, leaving 12 bases between the germline ends. In germline, CDR1 is LNHNV, CDR2 YYDKDF (reference sequence). The CDR3, as DNA: TGTGCCACCAGCAGAGATGGGCCGGGACATAGCAATCAGCCCCAGCATTTT. Translated: CATSRDGPGHSNQPQHF.

In the case of this clone: Other nucleotide sequences in the sample specify the same CDR3. The chain joins TRBV14 to TRBJ1-1; D is possibly TRBD1 (6 bases). V lost 5 bases and J 2 bases, leaving 9 bases between the germline ends. Germline assignment: CDR1 SGHDN and CDR2 FVKESK. The CDR3 has 13 amino acids. The CDR3 loop is CASSGQTNTEAFF. DNA for the CDR3: TGTGCCAGCAGCGGACAGACAAACACTGAAGCTTTCTTT.

This clone was counted a single time. The chain uses TRBV28 and TRBJ2-2; tentative D call: TRBD2 (6 bases). Trimming removed 7 bases at V and 2 bases at J, with 11 bases between. CDR1 is MDHEN and CDR2 is SYDVKM in the germline V gene. The CDR3 is 14 amino acids. CDR3 coding DNA: TGTGCCAGCAATGGCGGGGCTAACACCGGGGAGCTGTTTTTT. It is translated as CASNGGANTGELFF.

This clone was picked up one time. This chain connects TRBV5-4 to TRBJ1-2; a possible D gene is TRBD1 (6 bases). Germline values: CDR1 SGHNT, CDR2 YYREEE (reference sequence). The CDR3 consists of 15 residues. Trimming stripped 2 bases from V and 4 bases from J, with 15 bases between. CDR3 nucleotide sequence: TGTGCCAGCAGCTTCGTGGACAGTAGGGGCTATGGCTACACCTTC. Translating it yields CASSFVDSRGYGYTF.